This TCR beta chain stems from a study of CD4 and CD8 cells across lung adenocarcinoma regions. This clonotype turned up a few times. Donors had localized lung adenocarcinoma, a non-small cell lung cancer. This CDR3 comprises 12 residues. Germline values: CDR1 SGHTA, CDR2 FQGNSA. V gave up 6 bases and J gave up 5 bases, with 11 bases separating them. TCRdb itself ran the PCR reads through MiXCR, one entry per CDR3 protein. The data show 9,500 to 13,000 distinct CDR3 sequences, 40% to 60% seen once. Sequencing input: CD8+ T cells from the margin of a lung tumor. This TCR derives from a male donor with lung adenocarcinoma. The CD4 and CD8 labels of this study may be unreliable. The chain carries TRBV7-2 and TRBJ2-7; D is unclear. The CDR3 nucleotides read TGTGCCAGCAGTGAATACCTAGACGAGCAGTACTTC. Protein: CASSEYLDEQYF.